The clone carrying this TCR beta chain has a count of ten or more. The data derive from a study of T cells in Graves' hyperthyroidism and ophthalmopathy. Authors of the study amplified TCR beta CDR3 regions from RNA transcripts. Using the HTBI primer set, a first-round RT-PCR was run on the TCR CDR3. One entry per CDR3 protein results from TCRdb running MiXCR on the multiplex PCR reads. The table lists approximately 530,000 distinct CDR3 sequences, around 20% of them singletons. This CDR3 spans 16 amino acids. The V segment lost 5 bases and the J segment 5 bases; nucleotides outside the gene matches: 8. Germline-derived CDR1 and CDR2 are SGHTA and FQGNSA. Clinical symptoms, serum thyroxine and TRAb, thyroid ultrasound and orbital computed tomography were used for the diagnoses.

This clonotype was sampled from a man aged 35 to 55 with Graves' ophthalmopathy. The rearrangement joins TRBV7-2 to TRBJ2-3; 12 bases are shared with TRBD2. Sequences were obtained from blood. The CDR3 here is CASSPPGLAGIDTQYF. The CDR3 nucleotides are TGTGCCAGCAGCCCTCCGGGACTAGCGGGTATAGATACGCAGTATTTT.